This TCR beta chain came from a study of T cell responses to AZD1222 COVID-19 vaccine. Overall study findings and caveats: Variant regions that are unmutated are reportedly the target of nearly half of spike-specific TCRs. At baseline, seropositivity was found in only six AZD1222 recipients.

A remark on this clone: The antigen is unknown.

Sequencing was performed with immunoSEQ multiplex PCR; in TCRdb, only in-frame clones are kept and a portion is missing. The repertoire has around 130,000 clones, approximately 94% of them found once; the top ten carry around 3.3%. The CDR3 is made up of 17 amino acids. Germline loops: CDR1 KGHSH, CDR2 LQKENI. Trimming left V 6 bases short and J 2 bases short, with 17 bases between. This TCR was recovered from an adult in good health. The sequenced sample was peripheral blood, obtained on day 0 of AZD1222 vaccination. This chain links TRBV18 with TRBJ1-6, with D possibly matching TRBD1 (6 bases). The CDR3 DNA follows: TGTGCCAGCTCGAACCGACAGGAAGGAACCTATAATTCACCCCTCCACTTT. This codes for CASSNRQEGTYNSPLHF. The full variable domain, with the rest looked up from reference TRBV18 and TRBJ1-6, is NAGVMQNPRHLVRRRGQEARLRCSPMKGHSHVYWYRQLPEEGLKFMVYLQKENIIDESGMPKERFSAEFPKEGPSILRIQQVVRGDSAAYFCASSNRQEGTYNSPLHFGNGTRLTVT.